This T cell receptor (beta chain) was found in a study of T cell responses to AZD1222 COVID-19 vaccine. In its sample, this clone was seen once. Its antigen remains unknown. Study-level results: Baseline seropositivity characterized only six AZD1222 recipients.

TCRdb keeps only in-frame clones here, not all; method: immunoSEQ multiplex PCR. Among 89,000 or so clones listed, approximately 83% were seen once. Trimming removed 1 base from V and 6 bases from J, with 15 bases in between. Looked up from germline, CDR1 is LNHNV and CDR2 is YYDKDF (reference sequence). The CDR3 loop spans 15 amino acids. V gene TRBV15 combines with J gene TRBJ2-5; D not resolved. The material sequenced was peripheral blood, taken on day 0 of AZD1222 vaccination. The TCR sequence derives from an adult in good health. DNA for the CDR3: TGTGCCACCAGCAGAGGTGGGCCCAGCGAAAAGACCCAGTACTTC. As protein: CATSRGGPSEKTQYF.